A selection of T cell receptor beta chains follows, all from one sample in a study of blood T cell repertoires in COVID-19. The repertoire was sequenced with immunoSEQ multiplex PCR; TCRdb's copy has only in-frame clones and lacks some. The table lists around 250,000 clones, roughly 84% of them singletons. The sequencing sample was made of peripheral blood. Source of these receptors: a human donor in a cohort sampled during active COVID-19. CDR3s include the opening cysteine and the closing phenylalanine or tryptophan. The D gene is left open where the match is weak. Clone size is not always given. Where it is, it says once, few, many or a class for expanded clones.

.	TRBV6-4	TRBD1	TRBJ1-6	CASSDSTGGNSPLHF	TGTGCCAGCAGTGACTCGACAGGGGGTAATTCACCCCTCCACTTT
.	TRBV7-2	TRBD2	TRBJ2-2	CASSPGLAGGRGELFF	TGTGCCAGCAGTCCAGGACTAGCGGGGGGGCGCGGGGAGCTGTTTTTT
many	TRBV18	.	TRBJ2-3	CASSPTGKSTDTQYF	TGTGCCAGCTCACCTACAGGGAAAAGCACAGATACGCAGTATTTT
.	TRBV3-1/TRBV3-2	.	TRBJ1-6	CASSVQGYGSPLHF	TGTGCCAGCAGCGTGCAGGGGTATGGTTCACCCCTCCACTTT
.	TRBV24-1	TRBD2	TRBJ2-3	CATSDAAGGPDTQYF	TGTGCCACCAGTGATGCAGCGGGAGGGCCAGATACGCAGTATTTT
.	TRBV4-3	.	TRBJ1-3	CASKGAGNTIYF	TGCGCCAGCAAGGGAGCTGGAAACACCATATATTTT
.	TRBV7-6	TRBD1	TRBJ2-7	CASSFMTGYSYEQYF	TGTGCCAGCAGCTTTATGACAGGGTACTCCTACGAGCAGTACTTC
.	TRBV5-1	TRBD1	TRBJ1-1	CASSPWTGSNTEAFF	TGCGCCAGCAGCCCGTGGACAGGGTCGAACACTGAAGCTTTCTTT
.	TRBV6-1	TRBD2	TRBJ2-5	CASSQGTLAAQETQYF	TGTGCCAGCAGTCAAGGGACACTAGCGGCCCAAGAGACCCAGTACTTC
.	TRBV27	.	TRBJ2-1	CASSLLVVPGVINEQFF	TGTGCCAGCAGTTTATTGGTGGTACCAGGGGTAATAAATGAGCAGTTCTTC
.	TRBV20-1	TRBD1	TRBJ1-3	CSASRTGSGNTIYF	TGCAGTGCTAGTAGGACAGGGTCTGGAAACACCATATATTTT
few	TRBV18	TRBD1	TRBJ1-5	CASSPDRVGRPQHF	TGTGCCAGCTCACCAGACAGGGTGGGAAGGCCCCAGCATTTT
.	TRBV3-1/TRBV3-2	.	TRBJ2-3	CASSQPNTDTQYF	TGTGCCAGCAGCCAACCAAACACAGATACGCAGTATTTT
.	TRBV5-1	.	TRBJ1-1	CASSFVPRGGTEAFF	TGCGCCAGCAGCTTCGTCCCGCGGGGCGGCACTGAAGCTTTCTTT
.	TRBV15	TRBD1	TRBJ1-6	CATSRSRQGSPLHF	TGTGCCACCAGCAGATCGCGACAGGGATCACCCCTCCACTTT
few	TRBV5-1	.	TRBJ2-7	CASSLDGRSGEQYF	TGCGCCAGCAGCTTGGACGGCCGATCGGGCGAGCAGTACTTC
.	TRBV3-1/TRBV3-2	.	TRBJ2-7	CASSQLASALISYEQYF	TGTGCCAGCAGCCAGCTGGCGAGCGCCCTCATCTCCTACGAGCAGTACTTC
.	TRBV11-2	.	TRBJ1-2	CASSSGAIYGYTF	TGTGCCAGCAGCTCGGGAGCCATCTATGGCTACACCTTC
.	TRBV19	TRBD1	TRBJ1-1	CASSIQVIGGRTEAFF	TGTGCCAGTAGTATTCAAGTCATAGGGGGCCGGACTGAAGCTTTCTTT
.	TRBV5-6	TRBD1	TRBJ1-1	CASSSTGVIGAEAFF	TGTGCCAGCAGCTCGACAGGGGTTATAGGAGCTGAAGCTTTCTTT
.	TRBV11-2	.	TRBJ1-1	CASSLAGIAEAFF	TGTGCCAGCAGCTTAGCAGGGATCGCTGAAGCTTTCTTT
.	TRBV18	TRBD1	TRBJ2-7	CASSPVGTGGNEQYF	TGTGCCAGCTCACCCGTCGGGACAGGGGGTAACGAGCAGTACTTC
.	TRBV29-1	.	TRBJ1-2	CSVRQPTNYGYTF	TGCAGCGTTAGACAGCCCACTAACTATGGCTACACCTTC
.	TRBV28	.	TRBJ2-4	CASSQTGSVGIQYF	TGTGCCAGCAGCCAGACAGGTTCCGTTGGCATTCAGTACTTC
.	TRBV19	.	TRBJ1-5	CASSILVGGPQHF	TGTGCCAGTAGTATATTGGTCGGAGGGCCCCAGCATTTT
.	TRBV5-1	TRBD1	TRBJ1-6	CASSPRTGSHSPLHF	TGCGCCAGCAGCCCGCGGACAGGGTCACATTCACCCCTCCACTTT
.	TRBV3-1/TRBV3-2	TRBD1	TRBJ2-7	CASSQDFGRGNYEQYF	TGTGCCAGCAGCCAAGATTTCGGCAGGGGGAACTACGAGCAGTACTTC
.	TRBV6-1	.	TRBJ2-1	CASSKASSEQFF	TGTGCCAGCAGTAAAGCTAGCAGTGAGCAGTTCTTC
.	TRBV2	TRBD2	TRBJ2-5	CASSDLGGGETQYF	TGTGCCAGCAGTGACCTTGGGGGGGGAGAGACCCAGTACTTC
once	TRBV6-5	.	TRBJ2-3	CASRKGGDSTDTQYF	TGTGCCAGCAGAAAAGGGGGGGATAGCACAGATACGCAGTATTTT
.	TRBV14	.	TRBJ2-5	CASSQDDSGPKQETQYF	TGTGCCAGCAGCCAAGATGATAGCGGACCTAAGCAAGAGACCCAGTACTTC
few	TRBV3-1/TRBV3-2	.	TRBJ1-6	CASSHHPDSSYNSPLHF	TGTGCCAGCAGCCACCACCCGGACAGCTCCTATAATTCACCCCTCCACTTT
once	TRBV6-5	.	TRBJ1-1	CASSYGGLGTEAFF	TGTGCCAGCAGTTACGGCGGGCTGGGGACTGAAGCTTTCTTT
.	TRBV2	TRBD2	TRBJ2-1	CASSGSGGARGNEQFF	TGTGCCAGCAGTGGGAGCGGGGGGGCCAGGGGCAATGAGCAGTTCTTC
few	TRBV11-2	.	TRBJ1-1	CASSLDRNPPGAFF	TGTGCCAGCAGCTTAGATCGTAACCCCCCGGGGGCTTTCTTT
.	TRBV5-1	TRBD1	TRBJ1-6	CASSRTGALDSPLHF	TGCGCCAGCAGCAGGACAGGGGCCCTAGATTCACCCCTCCACTTT
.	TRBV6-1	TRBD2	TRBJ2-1	CASSEAGKSGRIGEQFF	TGTGCCAGCAGTGAAGCGGGGAAAAGCGGGAGGATAGGAGAGCAGTTCTTC
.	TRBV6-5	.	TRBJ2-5	CASSQGLETQYF	TGTGCCAGCAGTCAGGGGCTGGAGACCCAGTACTTC
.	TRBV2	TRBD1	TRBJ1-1	CASRLGQGMTEAFF	TGTGCCAGCCGGTTGGGACAGGGAATGACTGAAGCTTTCTTT
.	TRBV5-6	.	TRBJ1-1	CASSLVSEGQATNTEAFF	TGTGCCAGCAGCTTGGTCTCGGAGGGGCAGGCAACGAACACTGAAGCTTTCTTT
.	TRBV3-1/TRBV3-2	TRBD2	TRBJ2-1	CASSQSGRHNEEQFF	TGTGCCAGCAGCCAGAGCGGGAGGCATAATGAAGAGCAGTTCTTC
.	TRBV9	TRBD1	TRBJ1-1	CASSVGTTGGGPFF	TGTGCCAGCAGCGTAGGAACGACAGGGGGGGGGCCTTTCTTT
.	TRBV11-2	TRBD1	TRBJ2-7	CASSFNRGYEQYF	TGTGCCAGCAGCTTTAACAGGGGGTACGAGCAGTACTTC
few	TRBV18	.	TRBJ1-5	CASSLDSSQPQHF	TGTGCCAGCTCACTCGACAGCTCCCAGCCCCAGCATTTT
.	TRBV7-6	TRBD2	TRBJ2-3	CASSPPTSRTDTQYF	TGTGCCAGCAGCCCGCCGACTAGCCGCACAGATACGCAGTATTTT
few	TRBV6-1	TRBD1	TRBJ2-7	CASSEGLGGASYEQYF	TGTGCCAGCAGTGAGGGGTTAGGGGGCGCTTCATACGAGCAGTACTTC
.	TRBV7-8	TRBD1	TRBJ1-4	CASSLPGQGREKLFF	TGTGCCAGCAGCTTACCGGGACAGGGCCGGGAAAAACTGTTTTTT
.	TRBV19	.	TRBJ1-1	CATSFTVSNTEAFF	TGTGCCACCTCTTTTACAGTTTCGAACACTGAAGCTTTCTTT
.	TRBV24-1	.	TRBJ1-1	CATSEATLTENTEAFF	TGTGCCACCAGTGAGGCCACCCTGACAGAAAACACTGAAGCTTTCTTT
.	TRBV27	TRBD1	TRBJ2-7	CASSLSDRRSEQYF	TGTGCCAGCAGTTTATCGGACAGGAGGAGCGAGCAGTACTTC
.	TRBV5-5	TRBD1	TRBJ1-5	CASSQEQGARPQHF	TGTGCCAGCAGCCAAGAACAGGGGGCGCGGCCCCAGCATTTT
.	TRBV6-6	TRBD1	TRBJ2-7	CASSPGTGTGEQYF	TGTGCCAGCAGCCCCGGGACAGGAACGGGAGAGCAGTACTTC
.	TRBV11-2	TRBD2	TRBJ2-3	CASSATRGGSHADTQYF	TGTGCCAGCAGCGCAACTCGCGGGGGGTCCCATGCAGATACGCAGTATTTT
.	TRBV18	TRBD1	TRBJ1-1	CASSQGQGMNTEAFF	TGTGCCAGCTCACAGGGACAGGGAATGAACACTGAAGCTTTCTTT
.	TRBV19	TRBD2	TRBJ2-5	CASSKGPGLGETQYF	TGTGCCAGTAGTAAGGGGCCGGGACTAGGCGAGACCCAGTACTTC
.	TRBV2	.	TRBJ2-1	CASCPGLVTHNEQFF	TGTGCCAGCTGCCCGGGACTGGTTACACACAATGAGCAGTTCTTC